The present entry profiles one T cell receptor (beta chain) with its context. Its target is unknown. Cyclophosphamide on days +3 and +4 followed busulfan-fludarabine conditioning and a marrow graft. The CDR3 runs to 17 residues. With 4 bases clipped from V and 9 bases from J, the junction kept 15 bases outside the gene matches. In germline, CDR1 is KGHSH, CDR2 LQKENI. Produced via immunoSEQ multiplex PCR; TCRdb's table is partial and in-frame only. The sample lists 5,400 or so clones, roughly four fifths seen once, with approximately 3% in the top ten. These data originate in a study of T cells after posttransplantation cyclophosphamide. Study-wide findings and caveats: Later blood repertoires were often dominated by clones from the donor CD8+ memory compartment. Recipient CMV seropositivity and CMV reactivation strongly tracked TRB clonality. Blood and skin or GI T cell repertoires showed limited TRB overlap.

Sequencing used CD4+ T cells sorted from blood, obtained nearly 360 days after allogeneic stem cell transplant with posttransplant cyclophosphamide. The receptor comes from a male patient in his fifties or sixties who received an allogeneic stem cell transplant from a related donor and was CMV-positive. A subset of T cells may come from the graft donor. This chain links TRBV18 with TRBJ2-2; 9 bases are a match to TRBD1. This CDR3 reads CASSLNQGTGRRRELFF. In DNA, the CDR3 is TGTGCCAGCTCACTCAATCAAGGGACAGGGCGGAGGAGGGAGCTGTTTTTT. Filled out from reference TRBV18 and TRBJ2-2, the complete variable domain reads NAGVMQNPRHLVRRRGQEARLRCSPMKGHSHVYWYRQLPEEGLKFMVYLQKENIIDESGMPKERFSAEFPKEGPSILRIQQVVRGDSAAYFCASSLNQGTGRRRELFFGEGSRLTVL.